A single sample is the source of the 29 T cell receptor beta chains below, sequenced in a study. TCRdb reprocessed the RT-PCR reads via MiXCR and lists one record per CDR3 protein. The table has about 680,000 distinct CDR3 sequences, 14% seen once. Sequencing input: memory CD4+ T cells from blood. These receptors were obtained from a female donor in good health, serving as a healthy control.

CDR3 amino acids: CSASPTGAGANVLTF. CDR3 sequence (DNA): TGCAGTGCTTCCCCAACAGGGGCTGGGGCCAACGTCCTGACTTTC. The chain links TRBV20-1 to TRBJ2-6; TRBD1 matches at 7 bases. The V segment lost 5 bases and the J segment 2 bases; nucleotides outside the gene matches: 6. The CDR3 has 15 residues. Germline V gives CDR1 DFQATT, CDR2 SNEGSKA (reference sequence).

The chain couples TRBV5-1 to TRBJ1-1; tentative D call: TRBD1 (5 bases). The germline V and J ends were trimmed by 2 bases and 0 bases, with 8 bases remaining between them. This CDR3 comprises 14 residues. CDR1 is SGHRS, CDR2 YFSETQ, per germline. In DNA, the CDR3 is TGCGCCAGCAGCTTTAAGACAGTGAACACTGAAGCTTTCTTT. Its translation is CASSFKTVNTEAFF.

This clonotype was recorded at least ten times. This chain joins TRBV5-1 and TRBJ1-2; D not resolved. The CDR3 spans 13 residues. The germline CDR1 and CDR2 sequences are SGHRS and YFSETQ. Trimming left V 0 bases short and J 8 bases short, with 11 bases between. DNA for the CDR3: TGCGCCAGCAGCTTGGGAGAGGGAGAAGGCTACACCTTC. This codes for CASSLGEGEGYTF.

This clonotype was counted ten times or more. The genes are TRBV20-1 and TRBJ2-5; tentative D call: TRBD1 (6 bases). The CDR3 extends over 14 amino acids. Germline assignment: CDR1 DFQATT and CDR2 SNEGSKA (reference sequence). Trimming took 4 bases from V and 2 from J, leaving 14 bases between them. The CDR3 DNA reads TGCAGTGCTATGGCTTGGGGGCTACAAGAGACCCAGTACTTC. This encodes CSAMAWGLQETQYF.

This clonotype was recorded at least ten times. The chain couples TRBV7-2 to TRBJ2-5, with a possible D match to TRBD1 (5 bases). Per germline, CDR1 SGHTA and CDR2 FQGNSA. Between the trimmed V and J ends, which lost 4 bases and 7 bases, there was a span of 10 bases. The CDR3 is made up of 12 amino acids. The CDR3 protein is CASSSNRGTQYF. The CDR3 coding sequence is TGTGCCAGCAGCTCTAATAGGGGGACCCAGTACTTC.

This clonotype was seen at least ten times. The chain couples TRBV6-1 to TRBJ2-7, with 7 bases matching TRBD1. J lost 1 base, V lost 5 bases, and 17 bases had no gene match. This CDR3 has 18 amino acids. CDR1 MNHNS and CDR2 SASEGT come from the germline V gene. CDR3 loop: CASSRGQAQLVGSYEQYF. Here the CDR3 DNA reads TGTGCCAGCAGTAGAGGACAGGCCCAACTGGTGGGTTCCTACGAGCAGTACTTC.

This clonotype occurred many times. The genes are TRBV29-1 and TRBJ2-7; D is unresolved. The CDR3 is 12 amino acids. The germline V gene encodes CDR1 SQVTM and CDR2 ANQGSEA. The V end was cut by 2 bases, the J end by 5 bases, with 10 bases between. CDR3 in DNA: TGCAGCGTTGAATGGGGTCCCAACGAGCAGTACTTC. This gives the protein CSVEWGPNEQYF.

The CDR3 loop reads CASSYSIGSGETQYF. CDR3 coding DNA: TGTGCCAGCAGTTACTCGATCGGAAGCGGGGAGACCCAGTACTTC. The chain has TRBV6-6 and TRBJ2-5; D may be TRBD2 (6 bases). There are 15 residues in the CDR3. Trimming took 0 bases from V and 5 from J, leaving 13 bases between them. Looked up from germline, CDR1 is MNHNY and CDR2 is SVGAGI (reference sequence).

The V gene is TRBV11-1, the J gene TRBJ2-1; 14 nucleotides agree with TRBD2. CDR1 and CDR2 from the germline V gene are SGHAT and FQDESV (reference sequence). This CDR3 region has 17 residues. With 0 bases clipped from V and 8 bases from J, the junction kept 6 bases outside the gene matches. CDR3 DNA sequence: TGTGCCAGCAGCTTAGCGATGGGGACTAGCGGGAGCCATGAGCAGTTCTTC. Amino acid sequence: CASSLAMGTSGSHEQFF.

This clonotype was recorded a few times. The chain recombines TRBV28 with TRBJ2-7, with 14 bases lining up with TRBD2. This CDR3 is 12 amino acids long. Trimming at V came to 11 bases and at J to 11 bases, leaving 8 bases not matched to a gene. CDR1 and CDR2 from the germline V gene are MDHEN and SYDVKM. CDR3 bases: TGTGCCTCCGGACTAGCGGGAGGAGGGGAGTACTTC. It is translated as CASGLAGGGEYF.

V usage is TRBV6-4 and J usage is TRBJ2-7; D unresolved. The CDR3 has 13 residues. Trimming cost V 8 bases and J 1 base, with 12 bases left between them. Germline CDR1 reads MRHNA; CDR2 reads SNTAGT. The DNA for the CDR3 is TGTGCCAGCCTCCGGTCTGGGTCCTACGAGCAGTACTTC. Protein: CASLRSGSYEQYF.

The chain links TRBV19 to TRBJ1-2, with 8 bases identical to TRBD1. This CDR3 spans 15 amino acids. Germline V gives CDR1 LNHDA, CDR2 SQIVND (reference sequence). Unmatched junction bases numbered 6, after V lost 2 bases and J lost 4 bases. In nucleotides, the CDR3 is TGTGCCAGTAGTATATCTGGACAGGGAAGCTATGGCTACACCTTC. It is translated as CASSISGQGSYGYTF.

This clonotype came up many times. CDR3 sequence (DNA): TGTGCCAGCAGTTATCAATCAGGAGCGGGAACCGGGGAGCTGTTTTTT. Translating gives CASSYQSGAGTGELFF. This chain connects TRBV6-5 to TRBJ2-2; 7 bases map to TRBD2. This CDR3 is built from 16 residues. V was clipped by 3 bases and J by 5 bases; unmatched bases: 9. The germline V gene has CDR1 MNHEY and CDR2 SVGAGI.

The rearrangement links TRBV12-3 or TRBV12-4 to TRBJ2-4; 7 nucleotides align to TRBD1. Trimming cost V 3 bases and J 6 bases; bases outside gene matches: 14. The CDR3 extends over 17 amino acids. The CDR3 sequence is CASSFGSFSGDRNIQYF. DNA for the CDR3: TGTGCCAGCAGTTTTGGGTCTTTTTCCGGGGACAGAAACATTCAGTACTTC.

This CDR3 reads CASSLVGNSDSPLHF. The CDR3 DNA is TGTGCCAGCAGCTTGGTGGGGAATAGTGATTCACCCCTCCACTTT. The J gene is TRBJ1-6, the V gene TRBV5-5; D unclear. CDR1 and CDR2 from the germline V gene are SGHKS and YYEKEE (reference sequence). V was cut by 0 bases and J by 8 bases, with 12 bases left in between. CDR3 size: 15 residues.

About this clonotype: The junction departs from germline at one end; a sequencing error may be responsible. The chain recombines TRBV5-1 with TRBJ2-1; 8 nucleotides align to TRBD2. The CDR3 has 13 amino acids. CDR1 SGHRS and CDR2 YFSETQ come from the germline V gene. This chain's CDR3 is CASSLSGSNGQFF. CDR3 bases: TGCGCCAGCAGCTTAAGCGGGAGTAATGGGCAGTTCTTC.

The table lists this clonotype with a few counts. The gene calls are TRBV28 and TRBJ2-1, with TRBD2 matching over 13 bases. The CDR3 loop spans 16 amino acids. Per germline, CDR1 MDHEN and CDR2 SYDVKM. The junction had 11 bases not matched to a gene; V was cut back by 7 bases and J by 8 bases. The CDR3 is CASITAGTSGIHEQFF. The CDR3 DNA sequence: TGTGCCAGCATTACCGCCGGGACTAGCGGGATACATGAGCAGTTCTTC.

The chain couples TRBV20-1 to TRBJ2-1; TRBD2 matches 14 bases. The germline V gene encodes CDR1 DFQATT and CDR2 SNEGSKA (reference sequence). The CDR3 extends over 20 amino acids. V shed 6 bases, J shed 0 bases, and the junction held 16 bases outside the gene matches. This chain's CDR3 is CSARLTGLAGGVSSYNEQFF. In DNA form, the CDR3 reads TGCAGTGCGAGACTAACCGGACTAGCGGGGGGCGTTAGCTCCTACAATGAGCAGTTCTTC.

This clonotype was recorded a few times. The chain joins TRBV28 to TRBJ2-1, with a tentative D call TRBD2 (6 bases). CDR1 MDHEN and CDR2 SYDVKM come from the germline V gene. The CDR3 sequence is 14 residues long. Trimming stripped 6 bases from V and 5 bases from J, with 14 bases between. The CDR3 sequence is CASRGGLTHNEQFF. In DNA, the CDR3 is TGTGCCAGCAGGGGTGGACTAACACACAATGAGCAGTTCTTC.

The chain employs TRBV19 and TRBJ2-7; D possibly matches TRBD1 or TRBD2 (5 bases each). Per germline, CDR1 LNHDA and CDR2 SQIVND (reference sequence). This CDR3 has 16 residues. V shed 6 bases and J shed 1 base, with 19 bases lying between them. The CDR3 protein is CASRQSSGPKSYEQYF. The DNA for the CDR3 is TGTGCCAGTAGACAATCTTCGGGACCGAAGTCCTACGAGCAGTACTTC.

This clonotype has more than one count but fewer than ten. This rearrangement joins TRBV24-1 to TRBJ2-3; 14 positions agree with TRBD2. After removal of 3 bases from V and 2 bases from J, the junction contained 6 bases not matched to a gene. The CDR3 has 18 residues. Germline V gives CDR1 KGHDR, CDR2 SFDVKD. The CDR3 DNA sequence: TGTGCCACCAGTGATCCCCTGACTAGCGGGAGGGCCACAGATACGCAGTATTTT. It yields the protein CATSDPLTSGRATDTQYF.

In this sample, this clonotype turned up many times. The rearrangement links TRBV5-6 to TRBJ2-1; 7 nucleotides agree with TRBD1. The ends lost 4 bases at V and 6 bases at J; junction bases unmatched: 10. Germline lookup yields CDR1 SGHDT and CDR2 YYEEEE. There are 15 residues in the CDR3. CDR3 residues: CASSPRTTGTNEQFF. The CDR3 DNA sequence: TGTGCCAGCAGCCCGCGGACGACAGGGACCAATGAGCAGTTCTTC. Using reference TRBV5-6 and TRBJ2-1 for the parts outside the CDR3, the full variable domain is DAGVTQSPTHLIKTRGQQVTLRCSPKSGHDTVSWYQQALGQGPQFIFQYYEEEERQRGNFPDRFSGHQFPNYSSELNVNALLLGDSALYLCASSPRTTGTNEQFFGPGTRLTVL.

CDR3 sequence reads: CASSDYQGVHEQYF. The CDR3 DNA reads TGTGCCAGCAGTGACTACCAGGGGGTCCACGAGCAGTACTTC. The V and J genes are TRBV25-1 and TRBJ2-7; 7 bases match TRBD1. Per germline, CDR1 MGHDK and CDR2 SYGVNS. The ends lost 3 bases at V and 5 bases at J; junction bases unmatched: 7. This CDR3 region has 14 residues.

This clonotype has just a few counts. This chain's CDR3 is CASSYGLGPNTEAFF. The CDR3 nucleotides read TGTGCCAGCAGTTACGGGCTGGGTCCCAACACTGAAGCTTTCTTT. The chain recombines TRBV6-6 with TRBJ1-1; no reliable D call. V was cut by 2 bases and J by 2 bases, with 12 bases left in between. This CDR3 has 15 residues. Germline V CDR1 and CDR2: MNHNY, SVGAGI (reference sequence).

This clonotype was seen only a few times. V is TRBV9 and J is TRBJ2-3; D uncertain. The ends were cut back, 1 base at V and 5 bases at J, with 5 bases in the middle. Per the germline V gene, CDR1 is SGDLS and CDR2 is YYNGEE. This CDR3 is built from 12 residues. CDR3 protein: CASSVTKDTQYF. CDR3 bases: TGTGCCAGCAGCGTAACGAAAGATACGCAGTATTTT. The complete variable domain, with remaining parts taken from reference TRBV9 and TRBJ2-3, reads DSGVTQTPKHLITATGQRVTLRCSPRSGDLSVYWYQQSLDQGLQFLIQYYNGEERAKGNILERFSAQQFPDLHSELNLSSLELGDSALYFCASSVTKDTQYFGPGTRLTVL.

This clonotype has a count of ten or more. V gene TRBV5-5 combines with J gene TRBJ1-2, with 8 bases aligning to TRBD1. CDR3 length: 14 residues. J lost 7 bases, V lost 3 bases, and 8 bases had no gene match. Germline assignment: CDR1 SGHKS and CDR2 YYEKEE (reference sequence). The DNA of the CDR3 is TGTGCCAGCAGCTCGTTGGACAGGGCGGGTGGCTACACCTTC. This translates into CASSSLDRAGGYTF.

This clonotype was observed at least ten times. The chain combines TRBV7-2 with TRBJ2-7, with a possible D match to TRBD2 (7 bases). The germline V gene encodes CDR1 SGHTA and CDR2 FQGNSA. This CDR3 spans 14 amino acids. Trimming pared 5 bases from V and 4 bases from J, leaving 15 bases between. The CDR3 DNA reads TGTGCCAGCAGCCCACAGGGAGGGCCTTACGAGCAGTACTTC. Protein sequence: CASSPQGGPYEQYF.

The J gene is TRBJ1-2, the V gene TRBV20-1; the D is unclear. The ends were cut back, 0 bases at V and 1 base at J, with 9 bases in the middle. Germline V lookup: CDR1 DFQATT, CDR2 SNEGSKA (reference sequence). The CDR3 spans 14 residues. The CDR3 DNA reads TGCAGTGCTAGAGACAGTCTTATTAACTATGGCTACACCTTC. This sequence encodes CSARDSLINYGYTF.

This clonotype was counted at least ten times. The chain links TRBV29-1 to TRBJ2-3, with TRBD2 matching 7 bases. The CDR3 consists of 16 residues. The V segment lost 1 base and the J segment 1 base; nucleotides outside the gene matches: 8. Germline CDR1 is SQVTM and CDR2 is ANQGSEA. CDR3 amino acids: CSVEGPSSGGTDTQYF. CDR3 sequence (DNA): TGCAGCGTTGAAGGCCCCTCTAGCGGAGGCACAGATACGCAGTATTTT.